The 21 T cell receptor beta chains listed next were all sequenced from one sample in a study of lymphopenia after photon versus proton radiotherapy. Measured with immunoSEQ multiplex PCR; TCRdb has only the in-frame clones, and not every one. The data contain just over 30,000 clones, approximately 93% of them seen just once; the ten biggest clones take up roughly 0.71%. This specimen was peripheral blood, taken from a patient treated with photon-based radiotherapy. These receptors came from a woman between 50 and 59 years old with cholangiocarcinoma.

The DNA of the CDR3 is TGTGCCAGCAGCTTACAGTGGAATCAGCCCCAGCATTTT. It codes for CASSLQWNQPQHF. The chain is built from TRBV2 and TRBJ1-5; D is uncertain. Trimming removed 6 bases at V and 4 bases at J, with 10 bases between. From germline, CDR1 is SNHLY and CDR2 FYNNEI. The CDR3 is made up of 13 amino acids.

In nucleotides, the CDR3 is TGTGCCAGCAGCCTTGGACAACCCGGGGCCAACGTCCTGACTTTC. Amino acids: CASSLGQPGANVLTF. The chain employs TRBV6-5 and TRBJ2-6; the D gene is possibly TRBD1 (5 bases). The CDR3 totals 15 residues. The V end lost 6 bases, the J end lost 4 bases, and 13 bases lay between the germline ends. Germline CDR1 MNHEY, CDR2 SVGAGI.

The rearrangement uses TRBV2 and TRBJ2-2; 9 positions agree with TRBD1. The V and J ends lost 8 bases and 11 bases, in that order; junction bases with no gene match: 12. The length of the CDR3 is 14 residues. The germline CDR1 and CDR2 sequences are SNHLY and FYNNEI. CDR3 nucleotides: TGTGCCAGCGGGGACAGGGATGTCGTGCCCGAGCTGTTTTTT. Protein product: CASGDRDVVPELFF. The full variable domain, with the rest looked up from reference TRBV2 and TRBJ2-2, is EPEVTQTPSHQVTQMGQEVILRCVPISNHLYFYWYRQILGQKVEFLVSFYNNEISEKSEIFDDQFSVERPDGSNFTLKIRSTKLEDSAMYFCASGDRDVVPELFFGEGSRLTVL.

J is TRBJ1-1 and V is TRBV7-9; 9 positions match TRBD1. The CDR3 is made up of 16 amino acids. From germline, CDR1 is SEHNR and CDR2 FQNEAQ (reference sequence). Trimming cost V 5 bases and J 2 bases; bases outside gene matches: 9. The chain's CDR3 is CASSPPGQGRNTEAFF. As DNA, the CDR3 is TGTGCCAGCAGCCCCCCCGGACAGGGGCGTAACACTGAAGCTTTCTTT.

This clone showed up just once. The CDR3 protein is CASSPRTSFGNQPQHF. The CDR3 DNA reads TGTGCCAGTAGTCCCAGGACGAGTTTTGGCAATCAGCCCCAGCATTTT. The V and J genes are TRBV19 and TRBJ1-5; no clear D. The germline CDR1 and CDR2 sequences are LNHDA and SQIVND (reference sequence). The CDR3 consists of 16 residues. Trimming stripped 5 bases from V and 2 bases from J, with 16 bases between. The full variable domain, rest sourced from reference TRBV19 and TRBJ1-5, is DGGITQSPKYLFRKEGQNVTLSCEQNLNHDAMYWYRQDPGQGLRLIYYSQIVNDFQKGDIAEGYSVSREKKESFPLTVTSAQKNPTAFYLCASSPRTSFGNQPQHFGDGTRLSIL.

The V gene is TRBV10-1, the J gene TRBJ2-3; D unresolved. CDR1 WNHNN and CDR2 SYGVQD come from the germline V gene (reference sequence). Trimming shortened V by 2 bases and J by 4 bases, and 7 bases separated the two germline ends. This CDR3 is 13 amino acids long. CDR3 bases: TGCGCCAGCAGTGAGACGGGCGCAGATACGCAGTATTTT. Residues: CASSETGADTQYF.

The chain couples TRBV29-1 to TRBJ2-5; the D is unclear. CDR1 SQVTM and CDR2 ANQGSEA come from the germline V gene. The CDR3 length is 12 residues. The V end lost 3 bases, the J end lost 5 bases, and 10 bases lay between the germline ends. The CDR3 nucleotides read TGCAGCGTTGAGCAAGGGTCGGAGACCCAGTACTTC. Amino acids: CSVEQGSETQYF.

The J gene is TRBJ2-7, the V gene TRBV11-2; 8 bases match TRBD1. There are 15 residues in the CDR3. Trimming took 5 bases from V and 1 from J; bases not matched to a gene: 7. Germline values: CDR1 SGHAT, CDR2 FQNNGV. The CDR3 DNA follows: TGTGCCAGCAGCGTCCTCAGGGGGCGTTCCTACGAGCAGTACTTC. Translated, it gives CASSVLRGRSYEQYF.

The gene calls are TRBV7-9 and TRBJ1-4; 9 bases are shared with TRBD1. V shed 1 base and J 0 bases; nucleotides not matched to a gene: 0. Germline CDR1 and CDR2: SEHNR and FQNEAQ (reference sequence). The CDR3 covers 16 residues. This CDR3 reads CASSLGTGATNEKLFF. The CDR3 DNA follows: TGTGCCAGCAGCTTAGGGACAGGGGCAACTAATGAAAAACTGTTTTTT.

This clone was found once. The chain recombines TRBV7-2 with TRBJ2-3, with TRBD1 as a possible D gene (5 bases). Trimming took 3 bases from V and 4 from J, leaving 11 bases between them. The CDR3 spans 14 residues. CDR1 and CDR2 (germline): SGHTA, FQGNSA. CDR3 coding DNA: TGTGCCAGCAGCTTCGTTGGGGCCGCAGATACGCAGTATTTT. The encoded protein is CASSFVGAADTQYF.

This CDR3 is CASSPGQGYYGYTF. As DNA, the CDR3 is TGTGCCAGCAGTCCCGGACAGGGCTACTATGGCTACACCTTC. The chain is built from TRBV27 and TRBJ1-2; the match to TRBD1 covers 8 bases. This CDR3 spans 14 amino acids. The V and J ends lost 5 bases and 3 bases, in that order; junction bases with no gene match: 5. Germline-derived CDR1 and CDR2 are MNHEY and SMNVEV (reference sequence).

The rearrangement joins TRBV27 to TRBJ1-5; D not certain. The CDR3 contains 15 residues. Germline values: CDR1 MNHEY, CDR2 SMNVEV (reference sequence). V gave up 2 bases and J gave up 3 bases, with 11 bases separating them. CDR3 amino acids: CASSLVSGNNQPQHF. The CDR3 DNA follows: TGTGCCAGCAGTTTAGTCTCAGGCAACAATCAGCCCCAGCATTTT.

The V gene is TRBV19, the J gene TRBJ2-5, with unresolved D. V lost 11 bases to trimming and J lost 5 bases, with 18 bases between them. CDR1 LNHDA and CDR2 SQIVND come from the germline V gene (reference sequence). The CDR3 length is 13 residues. CDR3 bases: TGTGCCGTCCGGGCCTCAAACGAGGAGACCCAGTACTTC. It codes for CAVRASNEETQYF.

J is TRBJ1-1 and V is TRBV6-5; D unresolved. The CDR3 contains 13 residues. The germline gives CDR1 MNHEY, CDR2 SVGAGI. V was shortened by 2 bases and J by 10 bases, with 14 bases between the two germline ends. The CDR3 bases are TGTGCCAGCAGTTACGATTCGTATAGCCGAGCTTTCTTT. It codes for CASSYDSYSRAFF.

The chain links TRBV5-1 to TRBJ1-1; tentatively, D is TRBD1 (6 bases). This CDR3 has 16 amino acids. Germline CDR1 and CDR2: SGHRS and YFSETQ. V was trimmed by 0 bases and J by 3 bases, leaving 15 bases between them. CDR3 loop: CASSLGRGSGDTEAFF. In nucleotides, the CDR3 is TGCGCCAGCAGCTTGGGCAGGGGATCGGGGGACACTGAAGCTTTCTTT.

The genes are TRBV15 and TRBJ1-2, with D unclear. The CDR3 is made up of 14 amino acids. The V and J ends lost 3 bases and 8 bases respectively, with 16 bases between them. The V gene's germline CDR1 is LNHNV and CDR2 YYDKDF (reference sequence). CDR3 DNA: TGTGCCACCAGCAGCGGTTGGGAAGATTGGGGCTACACCTTC. It translates to CATSSGWEDWGYTF.

The chain recombines TRBV9 with TRBJ2-1; D is perhaps TRBD2 (6 bases). This CDR3 spans 14 amino acids. With 4 bases removed from V and 4 bases from J, the gap between germline ends came to 12 bases. The germline V gene has CDR1 SGDLS and CDR2 YYNGEE. CDR3: CASSPGRIYNEQFF. Written as DNA, the CDR3 is TGTGCCAGCAGCCCCGGGAGAATATACAATGAGCAGTTCTTC.

V is TRBV28 and J is TRBJ1-2, with 9 bases that match TRBD1. This CDR3 has 16 amino acids. The trim removed 5 bases at V and 8 bases at J, leaving 15 bases unmatched. Germline V CDR1 and CDR2: MDHEN, SYDVKM. The CDR3 spells CASSPHLTGGQKGYTF. In nucleotides, the CDR3 is TGTGCCAGCAGTCCTCACCTGACAGGGGGTCAGAAGGGCTACACCTTC.

The gene calls are TRBV18 and TRBJ2-1, with 9 bases lining up with TRBD1. This CDR3 has 17 residues. V dropped 6 bases and J dropped 6; count of bases not matched to a gene: 15. Germline V gene lookup returns CDR1 KGHSH and CDR2 LQKENI. The CDR3 protein is CASSLYTGTGSSNEQFF. The CDR3 DNA is TGTGCCAGCTCTCTCTACACCGGGACAGGGTCATCCAATGAGCAGTTCTTC.

This chain connects TRBV7-8 to TRBJ1-2; 7 bases fit TRBD1. The CDR3 runs to 14 residues. V shed 4 bases, J shed 8 bases, and the junction held 10 bases outside the gene matches. Germline V gene lookup returns CDR1 SGHVS and CDR2 FQNEAQ. The CDR3 protein is CASSSWDSPTGYTF. CDR3 DNA sequence: TGTGCCAGCAGCTCATGGGACAGTCCTACCGGCTACACCTTC.

The V gene is TRBV6-5, the J gene TRBJ1-4, with D perhaps matching TRBD1 (5 bases). Per the germline V gene, CDR1 is MNHEY and CDR2 is SVGAGI. This CDR3 comprises 15 residues. The V end was cut by 10 bases, the J end by 3 bases, with 18 bases between. This CDR3 reads CATSSVGAANEKLFF. CDR3 nucleotides: TGTGCCACATCCTCGGTCGGGGCGGCTAATGAAAAACTGTTTTTT.